The clone carrying this T cell receptor beta chain showed up just a few times. The antigen is unknown. The sample comes from a study of vaccination and CD4 T cells after COVID-19. About the study: No peptide, an HIV-1 Nef pool, or a CEFX pool was what each control culture received.

Specified treatment: roughly ten-day PBMC culture with coronavirus spike peptide pools or control peptides (ViraFEST assay). Spanning March to December 2020, the positive PCR dates came before US Alpha, Beta and Delta variants. Study conclusions and caveats: SARS-CoV-2-reactive clonotypes showed a nonsignificant median rise from roughly 22 to 38.

V was shortened by 0 bases and J by 1 base, with 9 bases between the two germline ends. CDR1 and CDR2 from the germline V gene are ENHRY and SYGVKD. The CDR3 sequence is 15 residues long. With the Oncomine TCR Beta short-read assay, DNA from cultured CD4+ T cells was sequenced. MiXCR, run by TCRdb on the PCR reads, gives a single entry per CDR3 protein. The sample yields fewer than 15,000 distinct CDR3 sequences, roughly 45% seen once. The sequence was obtained from a human donor who had recovered from COVID-19. J is TRBJ1-2 and V is TRBV10-3; D ambiguous. The sample here was CD4+ T cells from blood, cultured in vitro, taken after SARS-CoV-2 vaccination. The CDR3 bases are TGTGCCATCAGTGAGTCGAGCGGTCTTAACTATGGCTACACCTTC. Protein: CAISESSGLNYGYTF.